The 9 T cell receptor beta chains listed next were all sequenced from one sample in a study of blood T cell repertoires in COVID-19. The table came from immunoSEQ multiplex PCR; TCRdb's copy has only in-frame clones and leaves some out. The sample has about 120,000 clones, roughly 85% seen once. The material sequenced was peripheral blood. These receptors all come from a man of 80 years or more with acute or convalescent COVID-19.

The chain is built from TRBV5-1 and TRBJ1-4, with D perhaps TRBD1 (6 bases). V was shortened by 6 bases and J by 3 bases, with 12 bases between the two germline ends. Germline lookup yields CDR1 SGHRS and CDR2 YFSETQ. The CDR3 covers 14 residues. CDR3 region: CASNWGRPNEKLFF. The CDR3 DNA is TGCGCCAGCAACTGGGGGCGACCTAATGAAAAACTGTTTTTT.

This sequence joins TRBV6-5 and TRBJ1-3; 9 bases map to TRBD1. Per germline, CDR1 MNHEY and CDR2 SVGAGI. The CDR3 covers 15 residues. V was pared by 6 bases and J by 0 bases, with 3 bases of the junction left unmatched. This CDR3 is CASSGDRVSGNTIYF. CDR3 coding DNA: TGTGCCAGCAGCGGGGACAGGGTCTCTGGAAACACCATATATTTT.

The chain recombines TRBV10-1 with TRBJ2-3; tentatively, D is TRBD2 (6 bases). The germline gives CDR1 WNHNN, CDR2 SYGVQD (reference sequence). This CDR3 has 15 residues. The V end was cut by 3 bases, the J end by 4 bases, with 14 bases between. In nucleotides, the CDR3 is TGCGCCAGCAGTGAAGGCGGGGAAGTGTCAGATACGCAGTATTTT. It translates to CASSEGGEVSDTQYF.

J is TRBJ2-3 and V is TRBV28; TRBD2 matches at 7 bases. This CDR3 comprises 16 residues. Germline V gene data show CDR1 as MDHEN and CDR2 as SYDVKM. V gave up 5 bases and J gave up 2 bases; unmatched junction bases: 10. CDR3 sequence: CASSHGTTQVTDTQYF. The CDR3, as DNA: TGTGCCAGCAGTCACGGGACTACACAAGTCACAGATACGCAGTATTTT. The whole variable domain, filled in from reference TRBV28 and TRBJ2-3, reads DVKVTQSSRYLVKRTGEKVFLECVQDMDHENMFWYRQDPGLGLRLIYFSYDVKMKEKGDIPEGYSVSREKKERFSLILESASTNQTSMYLCASSHGTTQVTDTQYFGPGTRLTVL.

This rearrangement joins TRBV5-5 to TRBJ2-3; maybe TRBD2 (7 bases). Trimming pared 0 bases from V and 5 bases from J, leaving 13 bases between. There are 15 residues in the CDR3. Germline CDR1 reads SGHKS; CDR2 reads YYEKEE (reference sequence). CDR3 residues: CASSLGGGAVDTQYF. The CDR3 DNA reads as TGTGCCAGCAGCTTGGGAGGGGGGGCTGTAGATACGCAGTATTTT.

The chain couples TRBV9 to TRBJ2-2; TRBD1 matches 9 bases. The ends lost 5 bases at V and 7 bases at J; junction bases unmatched: 9. The CDR3 has 15 residues. Germline CDR1 reads SGDLS; CDR2 reads YYNGEE. The CDR3 bases are TGTGCCAGCAGTCCGACAGGGGGGGATGTCGGGGAGCTGTTTTTT. It translates to CASSPTGGDVGELFF.

This chain links TRBV7-2 with TRBJ1-2, with TRBD1 matching over 8 bases. The CDR3 runs to 16 residues. Germline trimming cut 5 bases from V and 7 bases from J; bases unmatched to any gene: 15. Germline CDR1 reads SGHTA; CDR2 reads FQGNSA. The DNA for the CDR3 is TGTGCCAGCAGCGAACCTCCGGGACAGGAGAGAGGTGGCTACACCTTC. Amino acid sequence: CASSEPPGQERGGYTF. Complete variable domain (other parts from reference TRBV7-2 and TRBJ1-2): GAGVSQSPSNKVTEKGKDVELRCDPISGHTALYWYRQSLGQGLEFLIYFQGNSAPDKSGLPSDRFSAERTGGSVSTLTIQRTQQEDSAVYLCASSEPPGQERGGYTFGSGTRLTVV.

This sequence joins TRBV7-2 and TRBJ2-7; unclear D gene. CDR1 SGHTA and CDR2 FQGNSA come from the germline V gene. This CDR3 has 15 amino acids. V was shortened by 5 bases and J by 3 bases, with 17 bases between the two germline ends. In DNA, the CDR3 is TGTGCCAGCAGCCCTCAGGCAGGTGATTACTACGAGCAGTACTTC. Protein product: CASSPQAGDYYEQYF.

The chain uses TRBV29-1 and TRBJ2-2; D is uncertain. From germline, CDR1 is SQVTM and CDR2 ANQGSEA. The CDR3 has 12 amino acids. CDR3 DNA: TGCACCGTGTCGGGTGACACCGGGGAGCTGTTTTTT. Translation gives CTVSGDTGELFF.